This passage covers 15 T cell receptor beta chains from one sample sequenced in a study of blood T cell repertoires in COVID-19. The method was immunoSEQ multiplex PCR; TCRdb's version includes in-frame clones alone and lacks a portion of them. The table has over 150,000 clones, 65% to 85% seen once. Sequencing was carried out using PBMCs or T cells enriched from blood (not recorded which). The source of these receptors is a woman younger than 45 who had recovered from COVID-19.

J is TRBJ2-5 and V is TRBV7-6; the D gene is possibly TRBD2 (6 bases). V was clipped by 5 bases and J by 5 bases, with 9 bases between them. This CDR3 comprises 12 residues. Germline-derived CDR1 and CDR2 are SGHVS and FNYEAQ. As DNA, the CDR3 is TGTGCCAGCAGCACTGGGAGGGAGACCCAGTACTTC. Translating gives CASSTGRETQYF.

This clone came up once. CDR3 sequence reads: CASTQTGVNSPLHF. As DNA, the CDR3 is TGTGCCAGCACTCAGACAGGGGTGAATTCACCCCTCCACTTT. The chain carries TRBV2 and TRBJ1-6; 8 nucleotides line up with TRBD1. The CDR3 is 14 residues long. The germline V gene has CDR1 SNHLY and CDR2 FYNNEI. V was clipped by 7 bases and J by 7 bases; unmatched bases: 6.

This chain connects TRBV10-2 to TRBJ2-3, with a weak D call TRBD1 (6 bases). The length of the CDR3 is 13 residues. The V end lost 7 bases, the J end lost 2 bases, and 10 bases lay between the germline ends. CDR1 WSHSY and CDR2 SAAADI come from the germline V gene. The CDR3, as DNA: TGCGCCAGCAAGGGGGAGATCACAGATACGCAGTATTTT. Translation: CASKGEITDTQYF.

The chain couples TRBV18 to TRBJ2-3; 10 positions agree with TRBD2. The CDR3 is 15 amino acids. The ends lost 3 bases at V and 5 bases at J; junction bases unmatched: 5. Looked up from germline, CDR1 is KGHSH and CDR2 is LQKENI. Written as DNA, the CDR3 is TGTGCCAGCTCACCCCCCCTAGCGGGAGAAGATACGCAGTATTTT. Encoded protein: CASSPPLAGEDTQYF.

The chain uses TRBV19 and TRBJ1-5; TRBD1 matches at 9 bases. Germline V gene lookup returns CDR1 LNHDA and CDR2 SQIVND (reference sequence). The CDR3 is 16 amino acids. Trimming at V came to 5 bases and at J to 7 bases, leaving 12 bases not matched to a gene. This CDR3 is CASSSEEQGAWQPQHF. The CDR3 coding sequence is TGTGCCAGTAGTTCCGAGGAACAGGGGGCTTGGCAGCCCCAGCATTTT.

This chain links TRBV6-5 with TRBJ2-2; D is ambiguous. Germline values: CDR1 MNHEY, CDR2 SVGAGI. The CDR3 consists of 16 residues. V gave up 0 bases and J gave up 0 bases, with 8 bases separating them. Here the CDR3 DNA reads TGTGCCAGCAGTTACTCTTGGCAGACGAACACCGGGGAGCTGTTTTTT. Translation: CASSYSWQTNTGELFF.

V is TRBV5-1 and J is TRBJ2-1; tentative D call: TRBD1 (5 bases). CDR3 length: 16 residues. Looked up from germline, CDR1 is SGHRS and CDR2 is YFSETQ. V lost 0 bases to trimming and J lost 2 bases, with 12 bases between them. The CDR3 is CASSLEGRVAYNEQFF. Here the CDR3 DNA reads TGCGCCAGCAGCTTGGAAGGCAGGGTGGCCTACAATGAGCAGTTCTTC.

This sequence joins TRBV6-2 or TRBV6-3 and TRBJ2-1, with 9 bases aligning to TRBD2. CDR1 MNHEY and CDR2 SVGEGT come from the germline V gene. The CDR3 extends over 16 amino acids. The trim removed 6 bases at V and 2 bases at J, leaving 8 bases unmatched. The CDR3 is CASSSRLAATYNEQFF. The CDR3 DNA reads as TGTGCCAGCAGCTCCAGACTAGCGGCCACCTACAATGAGCAGTTCTTC.

The rearrangement joins TRBV7-3 to TRBJ2-7, with 10 bases that match TRBD1. Germline CDR1 and CDR2: SGHTA and FQGTGA. This CDR3 has 14 residues. Trimming cost V 5 bases and J 6 bases; bases outside gene matches: 7. CDR3 sequence: CASSQTGGGFEQYF. The CDR3 DNA is TGTGCCAGCAGCCAGACAGGGGGCGGTTTCGAGCAGTACTTC.

J is TRBJ2-7 and V is TRBV5-6; no clear D. Germline lookup yields CDR1 SGHDT and CDR2 YYEEEE. Deletions cut 4 bases from V and 1 base from J, with 12 bases between. The CDR3 length is 14 residues. This chain's CDR3 is CASSPGDGSYEQYF. The DNA for the CDR3 is TGTGCCAGCAGCCCAGGCGACGGATCCTACGAGCAGTACTTC.

The V call is TRBV5-1, the J call TRBJ2-5, with D unclear. V lost 4 bases and J lost 1, with 11 bases in between. Germline V gene sequence: CDR1 SGHRS, CDR2 YFSETQ. This CDR3 has 14 residues. The CDR3 reads CASSAAAIQETQYF. The CDR3 DNA follows: TGCGCCAGCAGCGCGGCGGCTATCCAAGAGACCCAGTACTTC. Full variable domain (missing parts from reference TRBV5-1 and TRBJ2-5): KAGVTQTPRYLIKTRGQQVTLSCSPISGHRSVSWYQQTPGQGLQFLFEYFSETQRNKGNFPGRFSGRQFSNSRSEMNVSTLELGDSALYLCASSAAAIQETQYFGPGTRLLVL.

The chain employs TRBV6-5 and TRBJ1-4, with D uncertain. CDR3 length: 12 residues. Germline CDR1 MNHEY, CDR2 SVGAGI. The germline V and J ends were trimmed by 8 bases and 8 bases, with 12 bases remaining between them. CDR3 DNA sequence: TGTGCCAGCGGAGTAAGCAAGGAAAAACTGTTTTTT. Its translation is CASGVSKEKLFF.

This chain links TRBV5-6 with TRBJ2-1, with D unclear. The CDR3 extends over 12 amino acids. Deletions cut 1 base from V and 8 bases from J, with 7 bases between. Germline values: CDR1 SGHDT, CDR2 YYEEEE. The CDR3 DNA follows: TGTGCCAGCAGCTTGTACGAGTATGAGCAGTTCTTC. This codes for CASSLYEYEQFF.

This sequence joins TRBV4-1 and TRBJ2-6, with a weak D call TRBD1 (6 bases). This CDR3 is 17 amino acids long. Germline V gene sequence: CDR1 MGHRA, CDR2 YSYEKL. Between the trimmed V and J ends, which lost 1 base and 0 bases, there was a span of 10 bases. The DNA of the CDR3 is TGCGCCAGCAGCCAAGGGGGGCAAGGCTCTGGGGCCAACGTCCTGACTTTC. It specifies CASSQGGQGSGANVLTF.

This chain connects TRBV19 to TRBJ2-3; 7 positions match TRBD2. The CDR3 runs 18 residues. CDR1 and CDR2 (germline): LNHDA, SQIVND (reference sequence). V was pared by 3 bases and J by 0 bases, with 12 bases of the junction left unmatched. The CDR3, as DNA: TGTGCCAGTAGTATGGGAGTCCAGGGACTACTCAGCACAGATACGCAGTATTTT. It yields the protein CASSMGVQGLLSTDTQYF.